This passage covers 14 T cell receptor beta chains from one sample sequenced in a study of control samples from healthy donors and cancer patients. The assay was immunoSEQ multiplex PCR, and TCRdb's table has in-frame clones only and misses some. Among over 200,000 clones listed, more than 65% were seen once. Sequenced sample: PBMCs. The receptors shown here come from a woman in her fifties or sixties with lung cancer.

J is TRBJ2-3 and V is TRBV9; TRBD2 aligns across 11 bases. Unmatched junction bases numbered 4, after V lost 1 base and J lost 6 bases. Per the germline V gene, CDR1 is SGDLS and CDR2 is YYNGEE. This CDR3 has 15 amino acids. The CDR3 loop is CASSVSPSGGDTQYF. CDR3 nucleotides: TGTGCCAGCAGCGTATCGCCTAGCGGGGGGGATACGCAGTATTTT. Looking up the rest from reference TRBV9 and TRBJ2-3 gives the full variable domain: DSGVTQTPKHLITATGQRVTLRCSPRSGDLSVYWYQQSLDQGLQFLIQYYNGEERAKGNILERFSAQQFPDLHSELNLSSLELGDSALYFCASSVSPSGGDTQYFGPGTRLTVL.

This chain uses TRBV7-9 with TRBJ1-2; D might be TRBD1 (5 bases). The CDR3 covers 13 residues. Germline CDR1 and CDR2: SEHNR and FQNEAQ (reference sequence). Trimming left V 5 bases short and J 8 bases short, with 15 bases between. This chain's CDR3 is CASSPREVGGYTF. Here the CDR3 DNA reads TGTGCCAGCAGCCCCAGGGAGGTGGGCGGCTACACCTTC.

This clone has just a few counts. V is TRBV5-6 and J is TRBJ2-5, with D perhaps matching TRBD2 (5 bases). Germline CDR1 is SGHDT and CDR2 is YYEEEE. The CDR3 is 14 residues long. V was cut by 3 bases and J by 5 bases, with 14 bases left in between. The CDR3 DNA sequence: TGTGCCAGCAGCTCACCCAAGGGCGGGGAGACCCAGTACTTC. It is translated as CASSSPKGGETQYF.

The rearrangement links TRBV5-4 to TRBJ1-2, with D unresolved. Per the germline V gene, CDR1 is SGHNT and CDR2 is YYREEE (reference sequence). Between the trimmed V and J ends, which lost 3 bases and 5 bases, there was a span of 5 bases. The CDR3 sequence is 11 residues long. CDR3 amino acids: CASSSFYGYTF. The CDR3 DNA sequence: TGTGCCAGCAGCTCTTTTTATGGCTACACCTTC. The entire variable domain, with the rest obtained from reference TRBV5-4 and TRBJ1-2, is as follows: ETGVTQSPTHLIKTRGQQVTLRCSSQSGHNTVSWYQQALGQGPQFIFQYYREEENGRGNFPPRFSGLQFPNYSSELNVNALELDDSALYLCASSSFYGYTFGSGTRLTVV.

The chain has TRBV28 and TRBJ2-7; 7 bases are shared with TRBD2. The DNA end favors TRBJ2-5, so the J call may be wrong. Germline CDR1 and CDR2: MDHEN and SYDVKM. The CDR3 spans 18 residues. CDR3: CASSLWVPSGSDQETQYF. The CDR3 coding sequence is TGTGCCAGCAGTTTATGGGTTCCTAGCGGCAGCGACCAAGAGACCCAGTACTTC.

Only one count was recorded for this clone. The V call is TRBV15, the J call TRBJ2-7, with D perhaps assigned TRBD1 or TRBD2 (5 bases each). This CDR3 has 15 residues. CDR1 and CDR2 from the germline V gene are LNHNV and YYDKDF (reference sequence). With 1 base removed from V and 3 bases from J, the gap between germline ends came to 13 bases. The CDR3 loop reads CATSRGGDPNYEQYF. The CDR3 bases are TGTGCCACCAGCAGAGGAGGGGATCCAAACTACGAGCAGTACTTC. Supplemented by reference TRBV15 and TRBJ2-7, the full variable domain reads DAMVIQNPRYQVTQFGKPVTLSCSQTLNHNVMYWYQQKSSQAPKLLFHYYDKDFNNEADTPDNFQSRRPNTSFCFLDIRSPGLGDTAMYLCATSRGGDPNYEQYFGPGTRLTVT.

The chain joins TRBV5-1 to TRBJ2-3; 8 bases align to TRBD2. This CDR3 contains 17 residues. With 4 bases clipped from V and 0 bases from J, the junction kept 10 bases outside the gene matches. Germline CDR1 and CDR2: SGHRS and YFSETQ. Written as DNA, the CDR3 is TGCGCCAGCAGCCGGGGGGGCAGTACTACTAGCACAGATACGCAGTATTTT. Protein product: CASSRGGSTTSTDTQYF. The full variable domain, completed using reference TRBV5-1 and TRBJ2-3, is KAGVTQTPRYLIKTRGQQVTLSCSPISGHRSVSWYQQTPGQGLQFLFEYFSETQRNKGNFPGRFSGRQFSNSRSEMNVSTLELGDSALYLCASSRGGSTTSTDTQYFGPGTRLTVL.

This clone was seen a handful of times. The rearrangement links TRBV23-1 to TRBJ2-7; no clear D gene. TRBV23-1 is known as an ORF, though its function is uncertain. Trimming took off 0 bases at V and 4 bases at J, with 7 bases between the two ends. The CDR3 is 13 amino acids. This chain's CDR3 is CASSQSRLYEQYF. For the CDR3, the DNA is TGCGCCAGCAGTCAATCTCGCCTGTACGAGCAGTACTTC.

The CDR3 protein is CASSNHGQAYGYTF. The DNA of the CDR3 is TGTGCCAGCAGTAACCACGGACAGGCCTATGGCTACACCTTC. The chain couples TRBV25-1 to TRBJ1-2; 7 nucleotides line up with TRBD1. Germline V gene data show CDR1 as MGHDK and CDR2 as SYGVNS. This CDR3 contains 14 residues. The junction had 7 bases not matched to a gene; V was cut back by 5 bases and J by 4 bases.

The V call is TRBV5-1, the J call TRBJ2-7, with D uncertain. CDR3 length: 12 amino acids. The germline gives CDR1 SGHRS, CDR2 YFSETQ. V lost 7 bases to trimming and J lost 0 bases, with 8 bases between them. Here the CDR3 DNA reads TGCGCCAGCGGTTTGTCCTCCTACGAGCAGTACTTC. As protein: CASGLSSYEQYF.

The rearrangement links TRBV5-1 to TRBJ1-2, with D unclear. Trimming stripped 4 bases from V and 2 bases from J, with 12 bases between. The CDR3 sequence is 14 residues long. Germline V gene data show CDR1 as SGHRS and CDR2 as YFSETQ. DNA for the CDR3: TGCGCCAGCAGCCCCGGCCGACAAAACTATGGCTACACCTTC. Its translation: CASSPGRQNYGYTF. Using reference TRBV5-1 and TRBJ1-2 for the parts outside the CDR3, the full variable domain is KAGVTQTPRYLIKTRGQQVTLSCSPISGHRSVSWYQQTPGQGLQFLFEYFSETQRNKGNFPGRFSGRQFSNSRSEMNVSTLELGDSALYLCASSPGRQNYGYTFGSGTRLTVV.

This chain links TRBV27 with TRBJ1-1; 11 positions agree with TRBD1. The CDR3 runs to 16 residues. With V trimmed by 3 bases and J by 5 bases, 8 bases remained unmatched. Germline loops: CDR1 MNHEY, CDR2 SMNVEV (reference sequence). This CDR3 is CASSFRTGGGNTEAFF. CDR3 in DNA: TGTGCCAGCAGTTTCCGGACAGGGGGCGGGAATACTGAAGCTTTCTTT.

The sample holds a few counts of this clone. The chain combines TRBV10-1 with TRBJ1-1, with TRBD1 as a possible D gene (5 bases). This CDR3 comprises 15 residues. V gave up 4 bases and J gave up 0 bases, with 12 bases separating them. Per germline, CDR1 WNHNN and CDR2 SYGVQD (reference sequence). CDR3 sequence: CASSVDSHMNTEAFF. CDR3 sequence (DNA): TGCGCCAGCAGTGTCGACAGCCACATGAACACTGAAGCTTTCTTT.

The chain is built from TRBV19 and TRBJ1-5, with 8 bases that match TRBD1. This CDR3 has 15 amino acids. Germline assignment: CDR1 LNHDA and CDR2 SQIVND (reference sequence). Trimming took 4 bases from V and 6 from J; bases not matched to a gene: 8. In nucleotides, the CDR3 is TGTGCCAGTAGTAACCTTGGACAGGGTGTTCAGCCCCAGCATTTT. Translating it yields CASSNLGQGVQPQHF. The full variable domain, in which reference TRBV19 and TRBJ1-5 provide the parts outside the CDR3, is DGGITQSPKYLFRKEGQNVTLSCEQNLNHDAMYWYRQDPGQGLRLIYYSQIVNDFQKGDIAEGYSVSREKKESFPLTVTSAQKNPTAFYLCASSNLGQGVQPQHFGDGTRLSIL.